Each of the 5 T cell receptor beta chains below was sequenced from the same sample in a study of shared clonotypes between healthy human individuals (TCRdb year 2020). Libraries were made using the immunoSEQ multiplex PCR assay. TCRdb took over this immuneACCESS table, retaining in-frame rearrangements with V and J assigned. Such tables are incomplete; in checked studies, under half of the missing clones stem from an unresolved V gene, and the remainder is unexplained. For this sample there are about 520,000 clones; roughly 95% appear just once. The top ten clonotypes cover approximately 0.067% of the sample. Sample: naive CD4+ T cells sorted from blood. Read against the paper, the sample's cell subset or site label means: CD45RA+ positively selected. These receptors all come from a woman aged 25 to 39 in good health.

The chain links TRBV29-1 to TRBJ1-4, with 8 bases lining up with TRBD1. The CDR3 loop spans 12 amino acids. Per the germline V gene, CDR1 is SQVTM and CDR2 is ANQGSEA. J lost 8 bases, V lost 5 bases, and 4 bases had no gene match. The CDR3 DNA is TGCAGCGTTAGACAGGGGTACGAAAAACTGTTTTTT. It codes for CSVRQGYEKLFF.

The V gene is TRBV28, the J gene TRBJ1-2; the D is unclear. The CDR3 totals 11 residues. CDR1 is MDHEN, CDR2 SYDVKM, per germline. Trimming removed 8 bases at V and 4 bases at J, with 8 bases between. The CDR3 loop reads CASGPAYGYTF. As DNA, the CDR3 is TGTGCCAGCGGCCCGGCCTATGGCTACACCTTC.

V gene TRBV18 combines with J gene TRBJ1-1; the D is unclear. The length of the CDR3 is 11 residues. Germline V gene lookup returns CDR1 KGHSH and CDR2 LQKENI. The ends were cut back, 9 bases at V and 1 base at J, with 6 bases in the middle. CDR3 in amino acids: CASIENTEAFF. The DNA of the CDR3 is TGTGCCAGTATCGAGAACACTGAAGCTTTCTTT.

V is TRBV28 and J is TRBJ2-5; D is unresolved. This CDR3 spans 12 amino acids. The V end was cut by 3 bases, the J end by 7 bases, with 9 bases between. Germline CDR1 MDHEN, CDR2 SYDVKM. The CDR3 sequence is CASSLTRGTQYF. CDR3 bases: TGTGCCAGCAGTTTGACGCGAGGGACCCAGTACTTC. Full variable domain (remainder filled in from reference TRBV28 and TRBJ2-5): DVKVTQSSRYLVKRTGEKVFLECVQDMDHENMFWYRQDPGLGLRLIYFSYDVKMKEKGDIPEGYSVSREKKERFSLILESASTNQTSMYLCASSLTRGTQYFGPGTRLLVL.

The chain uses TRBV2 and TRBJ2-4; D gene uncertain. The CDR3 length is 13 residues. The germline V gene encodes CDR1 SNHLY and CDR2 FYNNEI. V was clipped by 7 bases and J by 0 bases, with 7 bases between them. The CDR3 is CASNVLAKNIQYF. The CDR3 DNA follows: TGTGCCAGCAACGTCTTAGCCAAAAACATTCAGTACTTC.